This T cell receptor (beta chain) was found in a study of T cell repertoires in aging, cancer and after chemotherapy. Multiplex touch-down PCR with TRB-A/B primers amplified rearranged V-D-J TRB sequences. MiXCR, run by TCRdb on the multiplex PCR reads, gives a single entry per CDR3 protein. The sample contains 2,000 to 3,000 distinct CDR3 sequences, around 66% of which appear only once. This CDR3 region has 11 residues. Trimming removed 0 bases at V and 1 base at J, with 1 base between. Germline lookup yields CDR1 DFQATT and CDR2 SNEGSKA (reference sequence). The template was genomic DNA from peripheral blood, not RNA.

The sequencing input was blood. This clonotype was sampled from a human donor with a solid tumor. The rearrangement joins TRBV20-1 to TRBJ2-7; D call uncertain. The CDR3 region is CSARESYEQYF. CDR3 nucleotides: TGCAGTGCTAGAGAATCCTACGAGCAGTACTTC.